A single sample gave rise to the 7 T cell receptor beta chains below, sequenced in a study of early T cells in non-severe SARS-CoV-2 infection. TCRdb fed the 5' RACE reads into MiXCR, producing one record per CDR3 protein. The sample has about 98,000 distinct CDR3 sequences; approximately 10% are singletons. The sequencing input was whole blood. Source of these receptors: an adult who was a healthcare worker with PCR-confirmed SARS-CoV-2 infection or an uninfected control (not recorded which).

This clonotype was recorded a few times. The CDR3 protein is CSATGQGVYEQFF. In DNA form, the CDR3 reads TGCAGTGCCACGGGACAGGGTGTCTATGAGCAGTTCTTC. The rearrangement uses TRBV20-1 and TRBJ2-1; TRBD1 agrees at 9 bases. Unmatched junction bases numbered 8, after V lost 6 bases and J lost 8 bases. Germline CDR1 is DFQATT and CDR2 is SNEGSKA (reference sequence). This CDR3 has 13 residues.

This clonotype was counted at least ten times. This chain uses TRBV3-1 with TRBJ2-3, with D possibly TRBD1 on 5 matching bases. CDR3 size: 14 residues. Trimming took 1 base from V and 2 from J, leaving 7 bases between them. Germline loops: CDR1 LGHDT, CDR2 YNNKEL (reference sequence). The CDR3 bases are TGTGCCAGCAGCCAAGGACAGTTCACAGATACGCAGTATTTT. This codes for CASSQGQFTDTQYF.

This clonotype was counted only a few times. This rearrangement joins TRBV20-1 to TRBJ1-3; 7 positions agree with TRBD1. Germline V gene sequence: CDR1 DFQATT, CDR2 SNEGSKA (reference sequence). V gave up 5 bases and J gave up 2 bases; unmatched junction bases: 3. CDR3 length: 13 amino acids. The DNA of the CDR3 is TGCAGTGCTGAGACAGGGACTGGAAACACCATATATTTT. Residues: CSAETGTGNTIYF.

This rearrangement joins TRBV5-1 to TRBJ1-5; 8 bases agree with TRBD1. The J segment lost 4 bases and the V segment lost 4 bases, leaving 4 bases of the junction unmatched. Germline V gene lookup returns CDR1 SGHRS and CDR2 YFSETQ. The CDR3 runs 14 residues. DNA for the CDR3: TGCGCCAGCAGCCAGGGGACAGGAAATCAGCCCCAGCATTTT. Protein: CASSQGTGNQPQHF.

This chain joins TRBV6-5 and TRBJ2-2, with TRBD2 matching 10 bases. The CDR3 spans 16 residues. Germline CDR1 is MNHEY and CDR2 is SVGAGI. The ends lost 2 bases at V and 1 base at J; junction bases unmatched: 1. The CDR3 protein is CASSYRLAGNTGELFF. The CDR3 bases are TGTGCCAGCAGTTACCGACTAGCGGGGAACACCGGGGAGCTGTTTTTT.

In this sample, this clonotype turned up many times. The CDR3 sequence: CASSARPGRVENTIYF. The CDR3 coding sequence is TGTGCCAGCAGCGCCCGACCCGGGCGCGTTGAAAACACCATATATTTT. The genes are TRBV28 and TRBJ1-3, with no clear D. The CDR3 is 16 residues long. Between the trimmed V and J ends, which lost 6 bases and 6 bases, there was a span of 21 bases. Looked up from germline, CDR1 is MDHEN and CDR2 is SYDVKM.

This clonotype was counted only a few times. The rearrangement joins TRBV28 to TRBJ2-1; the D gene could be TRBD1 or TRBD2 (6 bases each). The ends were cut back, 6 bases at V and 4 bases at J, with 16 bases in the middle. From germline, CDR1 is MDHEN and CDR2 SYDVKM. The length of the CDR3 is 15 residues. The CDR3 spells CASRGLRGAYNEQFF. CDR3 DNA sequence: TGTGCCAGCAGAGGCCTTAGGGGGGCTTACAATGAGCAGTTCTTC.